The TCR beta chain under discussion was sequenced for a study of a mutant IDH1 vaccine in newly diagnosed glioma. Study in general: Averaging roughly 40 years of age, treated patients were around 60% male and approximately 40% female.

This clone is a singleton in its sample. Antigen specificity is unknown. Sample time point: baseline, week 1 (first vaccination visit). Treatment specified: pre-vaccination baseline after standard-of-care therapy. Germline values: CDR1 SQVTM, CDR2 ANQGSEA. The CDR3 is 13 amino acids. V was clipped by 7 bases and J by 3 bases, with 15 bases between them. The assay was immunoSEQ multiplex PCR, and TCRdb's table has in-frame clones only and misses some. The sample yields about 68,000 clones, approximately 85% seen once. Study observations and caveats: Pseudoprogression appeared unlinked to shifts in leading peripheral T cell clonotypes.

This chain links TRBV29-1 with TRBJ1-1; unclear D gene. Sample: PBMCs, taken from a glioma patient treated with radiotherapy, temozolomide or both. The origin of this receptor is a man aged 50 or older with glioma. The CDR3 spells CSARRMEDTEAFF. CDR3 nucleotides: TGCAGCGCCCGGCGAATGGAGGACACTGAAGCTTTCTTT.